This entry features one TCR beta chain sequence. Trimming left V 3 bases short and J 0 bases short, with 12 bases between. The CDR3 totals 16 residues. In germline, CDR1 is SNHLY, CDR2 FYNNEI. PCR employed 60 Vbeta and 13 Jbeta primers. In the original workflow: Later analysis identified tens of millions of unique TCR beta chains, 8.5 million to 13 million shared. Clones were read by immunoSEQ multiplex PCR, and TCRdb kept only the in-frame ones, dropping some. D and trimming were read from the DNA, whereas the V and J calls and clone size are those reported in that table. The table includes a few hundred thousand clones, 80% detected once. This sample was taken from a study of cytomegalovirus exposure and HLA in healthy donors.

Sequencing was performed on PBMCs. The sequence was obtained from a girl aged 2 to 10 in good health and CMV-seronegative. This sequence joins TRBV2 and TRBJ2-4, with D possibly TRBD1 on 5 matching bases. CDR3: CASSELGQVAKNIQYF. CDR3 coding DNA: TGTGCCAGCAGTGAGCTAGGACAAGTAGCCAAAAACATTCAGTACTTC.